These 8 T cell receptor beta chains came from one sample sequenced in a study of graft-versus-host responses after intestinal transplantation. These TCRs' antigens remain unknown. Produced via immunoSEQ multiplex PCR; TCRdb's table is partial and in-frame only. The table includes 80,000 to 100,000 clones, 75% to 95% detected once. This specimen was unstimulated CD4+ T cells sorted from spleen or lymph node cells, taken before transplant. The receptors originated from a human donor who was the organ donor for an intestinal transplant.

This chain uses TRBV18 with TRBJ1-2; a weak D match, TRBD1 (6 bases). Trimming removed 6 bases from V and 3 bases from J, with 11 bases in between. Germline loops: CDR1 KGHSH, CDR2 LQKENI. The CDR3 is made up of 13 amino acids. DNA for the CDR3: TGTGCCAGCTCTCGGGACACTTACTATGGCTACACCTTC. Amino acids: CASSRDTYYGYTF.

This clone showed up just once. The chain links TRBV30 to TRBJ2-7; 9 positions agree with TRBD1. Losses at the gene ends were 5 bases for V and 3 bases for J; bases not matched to a gene: 2. Germline V lookup: CDR1 GTSNPN, CDR2 SVGIG (reference sequence). This CDR3 has 12 amino acids. CDR3 protein: CAWEGQGYEQYF. CDR3 nucleotides: TGTGCCTGGGAGGGACAGGGCTACGAGCAGTACTTC.

V usage is TRBV4-1 and J usage is TRBJ1-6; D is undetermined. Germline CDR1 MGHRA, CDR2 YSYEKL. Trimming removed 0 bases from V and 7 bases from J, with 13 bases in between. The CDR3 is 16 amino acids. The CDR3 DNA reads as TGCGCCAGCAGCCAAGAGGGCCGAACCATCAATTCACCCCTCCACTTT. It specifies CASSQEGRTINSPLHF.

J is TRBJ2-2 and V is TRBV11-2; D might be TRBD1 (6 bases). The germline V gene encodes CDR1 SGHAT and CDR2 FQNNGV. Trimming cost V 0 bases and J 3 bases, with 11 bases left between them. The CDR3 covers 16 residues. CDR3 in amino acids: CASSLDHRADTGELFF. CDR3 DNA sequence: TGTGCCAGCAGCTTAGACCACAGGGCGGACACCGGGGAGCTGTTTTTT.

The chain links TRBV20-1 to TRBJ2-2, with a tentative D call TRBD1 (6 bases). With 5 bases removed from V and 5 bases from J, the gap between germline ends came to 6 bases. Germline V gene data show CDR1 as DFQATT and CDR2 as SNEGSKA (reference sequence). The CDR3 length is 11 residues. Here the CDR3 DNA reads TGCAGTGCTCAGGGGACCGGGGAGCTGTTTTTT. As protein: CSAQGTGELFF.

J is TRBJ1-5 and V is TRBV4-1; D gene unclear. This CDR3 contains 14 residues. Trimming shortened V by 2 bases and J by 7 bases, and 12 bases separated the two germline ends. Germline CDR1 and CDR2: MGHRA and YSYEKL. The CDR3 coding sequence is TGCGCCAGCAGCCAAATAGGAGCACGGCAGCCCCAGCATTTT. Its translation: CASSQIGARQPQHF.

The CDR3 here is CASSLKIAGELFF. The CDR3 bases are TGTGCCAGCAGCCTAAAAATCGCCGGGGAGCTGTTTTTT. The V call is TRBV14, the J call TRBJ2-2, with D hard to call. Germline lookup yields CDR1 SGHDN and CDR2 FVKESK. Trimming took off 4 bases at V and 6 bases at J, with 9 bases between the two ends. The CDR3 loop spans 13 amino acids.

V gene TRBV7-2 combines with J gene TRBJ2-7, with 8 bases matching TRBD1. The CDR3 contains 15 residues. The germline V gene has CDR1 SGHTA and CDR2 FQGNSA. V trimming: 5 bases; J trimming: 3 bases; junction bases outside the gene matches: 9. CDR3 protein: CASSQWTGNVYEQYF. The CDR3 DNA reads as TGTGCCAGCAGCCAATGGACAGGGAATGTCTACGAGCAGTACTTC.